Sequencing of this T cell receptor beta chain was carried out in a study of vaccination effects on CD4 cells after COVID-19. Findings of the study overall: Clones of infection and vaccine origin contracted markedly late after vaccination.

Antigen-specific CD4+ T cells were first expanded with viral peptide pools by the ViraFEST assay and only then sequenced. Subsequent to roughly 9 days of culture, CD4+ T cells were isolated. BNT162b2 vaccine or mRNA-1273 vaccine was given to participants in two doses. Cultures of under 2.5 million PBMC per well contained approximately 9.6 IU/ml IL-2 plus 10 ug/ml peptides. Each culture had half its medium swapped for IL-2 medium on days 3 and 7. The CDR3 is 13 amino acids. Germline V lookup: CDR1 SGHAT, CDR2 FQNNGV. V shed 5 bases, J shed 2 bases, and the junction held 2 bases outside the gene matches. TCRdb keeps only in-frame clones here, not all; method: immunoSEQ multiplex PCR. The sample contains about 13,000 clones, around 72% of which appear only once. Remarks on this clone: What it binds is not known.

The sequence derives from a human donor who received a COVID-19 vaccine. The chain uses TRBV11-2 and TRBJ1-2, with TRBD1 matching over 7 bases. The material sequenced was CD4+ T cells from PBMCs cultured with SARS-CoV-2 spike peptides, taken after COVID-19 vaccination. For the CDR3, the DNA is TGTGCCAGCAGCCGGGGACAGAACTATGGCTACACCTTC. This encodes CASSRGQNYGYTF.